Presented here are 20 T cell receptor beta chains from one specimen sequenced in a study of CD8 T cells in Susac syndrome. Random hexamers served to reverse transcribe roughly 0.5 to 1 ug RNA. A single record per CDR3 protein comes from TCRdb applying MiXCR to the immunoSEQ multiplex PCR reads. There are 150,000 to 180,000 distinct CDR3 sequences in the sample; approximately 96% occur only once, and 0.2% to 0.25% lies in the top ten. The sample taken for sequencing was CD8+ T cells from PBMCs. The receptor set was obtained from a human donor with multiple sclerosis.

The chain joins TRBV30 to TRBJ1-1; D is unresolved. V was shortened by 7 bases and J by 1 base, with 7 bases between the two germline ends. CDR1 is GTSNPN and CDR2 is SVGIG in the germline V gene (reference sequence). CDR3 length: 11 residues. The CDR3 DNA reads TGTGCCTCGGGGAAGAACACTGAAGCTTTCTTT. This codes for CASGKNTEAFF.

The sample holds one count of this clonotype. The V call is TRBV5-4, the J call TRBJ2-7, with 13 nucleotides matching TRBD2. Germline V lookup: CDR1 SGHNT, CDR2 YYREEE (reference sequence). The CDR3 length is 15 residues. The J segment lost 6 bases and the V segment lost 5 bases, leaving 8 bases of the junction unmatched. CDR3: CASSYTSGGAGEQYF. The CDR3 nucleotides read TGTGCCAGCAGTTATACTAGCGGGGGGGCCGGCGAGCAGTACTTC.

The CDR3 nucleotides are TGTGCCAGCAGCCCCCCGGTGGTGGGGTTTACCCCGACCTATGGCTACACCTTC. Amino acids: CASSPPVVGFTPTYGYTF. The V gene is TRBV7-9, the J gene TRBJ1-2, with D unresolved. CDR3 length: 18 amino acids. V lost 5 bases and J lost 4, with 26 bases in between. Per the germline V gene, CDR1 is SEHNR and CDR2 is FQNEAQ (reference sequence).

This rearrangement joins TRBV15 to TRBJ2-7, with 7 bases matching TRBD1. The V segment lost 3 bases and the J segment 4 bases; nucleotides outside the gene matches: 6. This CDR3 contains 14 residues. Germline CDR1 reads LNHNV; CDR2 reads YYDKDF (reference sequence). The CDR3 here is CATSRPGTAYEQYF. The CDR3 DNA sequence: TGTGCCACCAGCAGGCCTGGGACAGCGTACGAGCAGTACTTC.

The CDR3 DNA reads as TGCAGCGTTGGGGACGGAGGCTACGAGCAGTACTTC. It specifies CSVGDGGYEQYF. The chain joins TRBV29-1 to TRBJ2-7, with D possibly called TRBD1 or TRBD2 (5 bases each). CDR1 SQVTM and CDR2 ANQGSEA come from the germline V gene. The CDR3 length is 12 residues. Deletions cut 4 bases from V and 3 bases from J, with 10 bases between.

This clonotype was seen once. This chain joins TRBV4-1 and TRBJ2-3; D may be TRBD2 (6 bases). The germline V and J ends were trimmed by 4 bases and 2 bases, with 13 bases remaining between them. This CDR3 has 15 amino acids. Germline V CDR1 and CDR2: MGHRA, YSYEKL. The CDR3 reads CASSPLAGSTDTQYF. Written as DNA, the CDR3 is TGCGCCAGCAGCCCTCTTGCGGGGTCCACAGATACGCAGTATTTT.

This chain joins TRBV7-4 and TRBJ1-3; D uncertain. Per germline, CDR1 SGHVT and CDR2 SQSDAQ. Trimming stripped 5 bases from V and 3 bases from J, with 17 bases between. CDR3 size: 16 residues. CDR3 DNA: TGTGCCAGCAGCACCCGGAAAGCCCTCGGTGGAAACACCATATATTTT. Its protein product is CASSTRKALGGNTIYF.

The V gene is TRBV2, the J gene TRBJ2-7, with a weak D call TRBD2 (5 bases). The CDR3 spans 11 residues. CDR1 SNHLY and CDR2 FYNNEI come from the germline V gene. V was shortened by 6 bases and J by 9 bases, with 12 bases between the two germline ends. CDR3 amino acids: CASRRERTQYF. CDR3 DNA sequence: TGTGCCAGCAGACGGGAACGGACGCAGTACTTC.

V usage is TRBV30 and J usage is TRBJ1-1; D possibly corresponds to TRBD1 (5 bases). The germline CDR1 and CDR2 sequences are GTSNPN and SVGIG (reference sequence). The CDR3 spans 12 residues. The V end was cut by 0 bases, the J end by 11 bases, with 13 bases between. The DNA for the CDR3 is TGTGCCTGGAGTGTAGGAAGGGGTGACGCTTTCTTT. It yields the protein CAWSVGRGDAFF.

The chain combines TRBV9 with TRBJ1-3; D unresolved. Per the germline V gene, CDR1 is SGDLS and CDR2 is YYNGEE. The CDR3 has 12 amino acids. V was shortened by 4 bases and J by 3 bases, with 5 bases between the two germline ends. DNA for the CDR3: TGTGCCAGCAGCCTCAATGGAAACACCATATATTTT. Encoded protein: CASSLNGNTIYF.

The CDR3 region has the DNA TGTGCCAGCAGCGTAGGCAGACAGAACTATGGCTACACCTTC. This codes for CASSVGRQNYGYTF. This sequence joins TRBV9 and TRBJ1-2; possibly TRBD1 for D (5 bases). The CDR3 contains 14 residues. Germline CDR1 and CDR2: SGDLS and YYNGEE. V lost 0 bases, J lost 2 bases, and 8 bases lay in between.

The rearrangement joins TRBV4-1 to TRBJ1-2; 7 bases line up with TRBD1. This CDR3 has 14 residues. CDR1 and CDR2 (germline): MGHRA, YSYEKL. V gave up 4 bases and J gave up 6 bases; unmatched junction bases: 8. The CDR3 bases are TGCGCCAGCAGCCCCGTCGGGCAGGGGGATGGCTACACCTTC. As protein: CASSPVGQGDGYTF.

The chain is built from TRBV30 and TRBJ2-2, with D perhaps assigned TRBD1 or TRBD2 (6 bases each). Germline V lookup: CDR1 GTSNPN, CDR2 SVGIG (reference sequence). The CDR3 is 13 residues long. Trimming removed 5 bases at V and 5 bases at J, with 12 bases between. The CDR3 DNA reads TGTGCCTGGGCCCTAGGGGGGACCGGGGAGCTGTTTTTT. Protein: CAWALGGTGELFF.

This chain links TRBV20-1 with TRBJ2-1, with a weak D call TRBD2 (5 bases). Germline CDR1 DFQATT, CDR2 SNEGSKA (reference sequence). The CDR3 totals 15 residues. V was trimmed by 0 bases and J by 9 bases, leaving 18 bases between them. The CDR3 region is CSARDGGVQWGEQFF. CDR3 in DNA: TGCAGTGCTAGAGATGGAGGAGTACAGTGGGGTGAGCAGTTCTTC.

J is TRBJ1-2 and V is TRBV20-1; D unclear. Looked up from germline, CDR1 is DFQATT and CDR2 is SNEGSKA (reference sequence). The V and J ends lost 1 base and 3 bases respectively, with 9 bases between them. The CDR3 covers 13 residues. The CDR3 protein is CSARVGEDYGYTF. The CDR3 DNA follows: TGCAGTGCTAGAGTGGGTGAAGACTATGGCTACACCTTC.

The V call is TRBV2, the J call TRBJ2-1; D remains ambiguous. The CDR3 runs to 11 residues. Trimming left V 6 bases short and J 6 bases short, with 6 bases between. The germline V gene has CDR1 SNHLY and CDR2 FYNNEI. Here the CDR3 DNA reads TGTGCCAGCAGCGAGCCCAATGAGCAGTTCTTC. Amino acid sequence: CASSEPNEQFF.

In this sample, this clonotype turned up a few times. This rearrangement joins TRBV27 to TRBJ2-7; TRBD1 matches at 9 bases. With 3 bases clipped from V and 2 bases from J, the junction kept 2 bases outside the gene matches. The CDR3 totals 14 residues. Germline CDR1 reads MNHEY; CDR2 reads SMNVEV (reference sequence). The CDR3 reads CASSFGTGTYEQYF. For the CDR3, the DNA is TGTGCCAGCAGTTTCGGGACAGGGACCTACGAGCAGTACTTC.

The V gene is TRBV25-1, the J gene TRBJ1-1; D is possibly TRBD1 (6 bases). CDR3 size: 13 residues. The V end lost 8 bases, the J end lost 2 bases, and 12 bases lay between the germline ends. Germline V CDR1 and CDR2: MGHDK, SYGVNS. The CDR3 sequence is CASQHRENTEAFF. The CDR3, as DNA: TGTGCCAGCCAGCACAGGGAAAACACTGAAGCTTTCTTT.

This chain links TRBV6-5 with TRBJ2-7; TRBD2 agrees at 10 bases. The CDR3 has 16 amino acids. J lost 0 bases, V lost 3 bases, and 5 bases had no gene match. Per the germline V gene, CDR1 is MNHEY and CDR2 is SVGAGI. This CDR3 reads CASSYRLAGRSYEQYF. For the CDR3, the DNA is TGTGCCAGCAGTTATAGACTAGCGGGCCGCTCCTACGAGCAGTACTTC.

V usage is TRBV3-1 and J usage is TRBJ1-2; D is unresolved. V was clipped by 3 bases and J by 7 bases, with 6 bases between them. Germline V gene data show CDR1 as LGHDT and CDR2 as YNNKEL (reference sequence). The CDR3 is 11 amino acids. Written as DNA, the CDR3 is TGTGCCAGCAGCCAGGGAACTGGCTACACCTTC. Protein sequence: CASSQGTGYTF.